The 10 T cell receptor beta chains listed next were all sequenced from one sample in a study of human T cells and chemical hapten exposure. The time point: pre-sensitization, week 0. Specified treatment: therapeutic diphenylcyclopropenone sensitization with weekly scalp DPC. Sequencing started from total RNA isolated from unfractionated whole blood. MiXCR, applied by TCRdb to the RACE reads, yields one record per CDR3 protein. The data show tens of thousands of distinct CDR3 sequences, approximately 9.7% seen once. The sample was whole blood, taken in connection with sensitization to the hapten diphenylcyclopropenone (DPC). All receptors derive from a woman between 25 and 40 years old with alopecia areata. Some clones in this sample may be carry-over from other donors' samples.

This clonotype came up many times. This chain joins TRBV4-3 and TRBJ1-1; TRBD1 agrees at 9 bases. Germline V CDR1 and CDR2: LGHNA, YSLEER. Unmatched junction bases numbered 9, after V lost 4 bases and J lost 0 bases. CDR3 size: 17 residues. The DNA for the CDR3 is TGCGCCAGCAGCCCCCGACAGGGGGTCAGTGTGAACACTGAAGCTTTCTTT. Encoded protein: CASSPRQGVSVNTEAFF.

J is TRBJ2-3 and V is TRBV10-3, with 8 bases lining up with TRBD2. Germline loops: CDR1 ENHRY, CDR2 SYGVKD. J was trimmed by 5 bases and V by 10 bases; bases with no gene match: 14. The CDR3 has 15 amino acids. The DNA for the CDR3 is TGTGCCACTCGTTCTCGGAACGGGGGGGGAGATACGCAGTATTTT. Its protein product is CATRSRNGGGDTQYF.

The chain has TRBV12-3 or TRBV12-4 and TRBJ2-1; 11 bases match TRBD2. The length of the CDR3 is 14 residues. The J segment lost 8 bases and the V segment lost 6 bases, leaving 6 bases of the junction unmatched. This chain's CDR3 is CASSRGTSGHEQFF. The CDR3 nucleotides read TGTGCCAGCAGCCGCGGGACTAGCGGCCATGAGCAGTTCTTC.

The chain recombines TRBV10-3 with TRBJ2-3, with D unresolved. Germline V gene sequence: CDR1 ENHRY, CDR2 SYGVKD. The V gene lost 6 bases and the J gene lost 1 base, with 14 bases spanning the gap. This CDR3 contains 15 residues. This chain's CDR3 is CAISVSMERTDTQYF. CDR3 bases: TGTGCCATCAGCGTTTCCATGGAACGCACAGATACGCAGTATTTT.

This clonotype showed up many times. The V and J genes are TRBV29-1 and TRBJ1-2, with 7 bases lining up with TRBD1. The J segment lost 4 bases and the V segment lost 5 bases, leaving 10 bases of the junction unmatched. The CDR3 is made up of 14 amino acids. Per the germline V gene, CDR1 is SQVTM and CDR2 is ANQGSEA. The CDR3 coding sequence is TGCAGCGTTTATTTCTTAGGGGGCATCTATGGCTACACCTTC. Its translation: CSVYFLGGIYGYTF.

The chain uses TRBV12-3 or TRBV12-4 and TRBJ1-2; TRBD1 is a possible D gene (6 bases). Trimming cost V 8 bases and J 5 bases, with 21 bases left between them. The CDR3 totals 15 residues. The CDR3 region is CASGLHTGGAYGYTF. CDR3 sequence (DNA): TGTGCCAGCGGCCTTCATACCGGGGGCGCGTATGGCTACACCTTC.

This clonotype showed up just a few times. V usage is TRBV14 and J usage is TRBJ1-1; no firm D call. Germline assignment: CDR1 SGHDN and CDR2 FVKESK. The CDR3 contains 13 residues. V was shortened by 1 base and J by 5 bases, with 8 bases between the two germline ends. CDR3 region: CASSQGGRTEAFF. CDR3 coding DNA: TGTGCCAGCAGCCAAGGAGGGAGGACTGAAGCTTTCTTT.

This rearrangement joins TRBV3-1 to TRBJ1-5; D remains ambiguous. This CDR3 has 17 residues. CDR1 is LGHDT, CDR2 YNNKEL, per germline (reference sequence). The V gene lost 0 bases and the J gene lost 2 bases, with 14 bases spanning the gap. CDR3 region: CASSQDWAGGRNQPQHF. The CDR3 nucleotides are TGTGCCAGCAGCCAAGATTGGGCAGGCGGGCGCAATCAGCCCCAGCATTTT.

This clonotype has more than one count but fewer than ten. This rearrangement joins TRBV12-3 or TRBV12-4 to TRBJ2-5, with D uncertain. Trimming stripped 3 bases from V and 5 bases from J, with 16 bases between. This CDR3 is built from 15 residues. CDR3 sequence: CASSLILGAVETQYF. CDR3 in DNA: TGTGCCAGCAGTTTGATCTTGGGCGCGGTGGAGACCCAGTACTTC.

This clonotype was seen only a few times. The CDR3 loop is CASSPRDSYNEQFF. CDR3 in DNA: TGTGCCAGCAGCCCCCGGGACAGCTACAATGAGCAGTTCTTC. The chain couples TRBV9 to TRBJ2-1; 7 nucleotides match TRBD1. Germline loops: CDR1 SGDLS, CDR2 YYNGEE. V lost 4 bases and J lost 3; bases outside the gene matches: 4. This CDR3 region has 14 residues.